Listed below are T cell receptor beta chains from one sample, sequenced in a study of shared clonotypes between healthy human individuals. Repertoires were generated with immunoSEQ multiplex PCR, while TCRdb's copy carries only in-frame clones and drops some. The sample consists of 2 million to 2.5 million clones, approximately 94% of them appearing once. Sequencing was carried out using naive CD4+ T cells from PBMCs. Every receptor here comes from a man aged 18 to 29 in good health. Some clones in this sample may be carry-over from other donors' samples. The CDR3 runs from the conserved cysteine through the conserved F or W. The order of the fields is clone size, J gene, D gene, V gene, CDR3 protein, CDR3 DNA. The D gene is left open where the match is weak. Only some rows state a clone size, as once, few, many or a class for expanded clones.

. TRBJ2-7 TRBD2 TRBV28 CASSSGTHYEQYF TGTGCCAGCAGTAGCGGGACCCATTACGAGCAGTACTTC
. TRBJ2-2 TRBD2 TRBV14 CASKPYSFRGRATGELFF TGTGCCAGCAAACCCTACTCTTTCCGCGGGAGGGCCACCGGGGAGCTGTTTTTT
. TRBJ2-4 . TRBV7-2 CASSLAGLAKNIQYF TGTGCCAGCAGCTTAGCAGGGCTGGCCAAAAACATTCAGTACTTC
once TRBJ2-7 . TRBV19 CASSAGYEQYF TGTGCCAGTAGTGCGGGCTACGAGCAGTACTTC
few TRBJ1-2 . TRBV30 CAWRRDFGYTF TGTGCCTGGAGAAGGGATTTTGGCTACACCTTC
. TRBJ2-3 . TRBV5-4 CASSAGSTRTDTQYF TGTGCCAGCAGCGCGGGGTCTACAAGGACAGATACGCAGTATTTT
. TRBJ2-7 TRBD1 TRBV30 CAWSGFDRASEQYF TGTGCCTGGAGCGGATTTGACAGGGCTTCCGAGCAGTACTTC
few TRBJ1-5 . TRBV6-5 CASRINGNQPQHF TGTGCCAGCAGAATAAATGGAAATCAGCCCCAGCATTTT
once TRBJ2-4 TRBD1 TRBV5-4 CASSRTPGQVGPIQYF TGTGCCAGCAGCCGGACCCCTGGACAGGTCGGTCCCATTCAGTACTTC
. TRBJ1-5 TRBD1 TRBV4-3 CASSPRTGSNQPQHF TGCGCCAGCAGCCCACGGACAGGAAGCAATCAGCCCCAGCATTTT
. TRBJ2-1 . TRBV28 CASSLYGVGNNEQFF TGTGCCAGCAGTTTATACGGGGTCGGTAACAATGAGCAGTTCTTC
. TRBJ2-7 . TRBV19 CASSPTGQRLYEQYF TGTGCCAGTAGTCCGACCGGACAACGCCTCTACGAGCAGTACTTC
. TRBJ1-5 . TRBV7-9 CASSLNFGPGPGNQPQHF TGTGCCAGCAGCTTAAACTTCGGTCCGGGGCCTGGCAATCAGCCCCAGCATTTT
. TRBJ2-4 TRBD2 TRBV14 CASSLATSGSRNF TGTGCCAGCAGCCTAGCGACTAGCGGGAGTAGGAACTTC
. TRBJ2-7 TRBD1 TRBV10-3 CAISETGATGEQYF TGTGCCATCAGTGAGACAGGGGCCACTGGTGAGCAGTACTTC
. TRBJ1-5 TRBD1 TRBV5-8 CASSSAPGTGNQPQHF TGTGCCAGCAGCTCCGCCCCCGGGACAGGGAATCAGCCCCAGCATTTT
. TRBJ2-7 . TRBV27 CASSLGRWSYEQYF TGTGCCAGCAGTTTGGGTAGATGGTCCTACGAGCAGTACTTC
few TRBJ2-3 . TRBV11-2 CASSLDRGTDTQYF TGTGCCAGCAGCTTAGACAGGGGCACAGATACGCAGTATTTT
. TRBJ2-1 . TRBV18 CASSSSRVDEQFF TGTGCCAGCTCATCATCCAGGGTTGATGAGCAGTTCTTC
. TRBJ2-5 . TRBV5-1 CASSFMEETQYF TGCGCCAGCAGCTTTATGGAGGAGACCCAGTACTTC
. TRBJ1-1 . TRBV5-1 CASSLGYTEAFF TGCGCCAGCAGCTTGGGATACACTGAAGCTTTCTTT
. TRBJ2-7 TRBD2 TRBV27 CASSFSGRVALAGVYEQYF TGTGCCAGCAGTTTCTCGGGCAGGGTAGCCCTAGCGGGAGTGTACGAGCAGTACTTC
. TRBJ2-1 TRBD2 TRBV19 CASSSRPGTSRYNEQFF TGTGCCAGTAGTTCCCGCCCCGGGACTAGCCGATACAATGAGCAGTTCTTC
. TRBJ2-1 . TRBV7-9 CASSLTAGSYNEQFF TGTGCCAGCAGCTTAACGGCGGGGTCCTACAATGAGCAGTTCTTC
. TRBJ2-7 . TRBV7-9 CASSLDGIYEQYF TGTGCCAGCAGCTTAGATGGTATCTACGAGCAGTACTTC
. TRBJ1-2 . TRBV5-4 CASSSSTRTDGYTF TGTGCCAGCAGCTCCTCGACCCGGACGGATGGCTACACCTTC
. TRBJ2-3 . TRBV6-1 CASSGTANTQYF TGTGCCAGCAGTGGGACAGCAAATACGCAGTATTTT
. TRBJ1-2 . TRBV6-1 CASSEAIGAANYGYTF TGTGCCAGCAGTGAAGCGATTGGAGCAGCTAACTATGGCTACACCTTC
once TRBJ2-1 . TRBV19 CASSSYSLGGLIEQFF TGTGCCAGTAGTTCGTATTCCCTTGGGGGTTTGATAGAGCAGTTCTTC
. TRBJ2-1 . TRBV5-1 CASSFYPFQNSYNEQFF TGCGCCAGCAGCTTTTATCCTTTCCAAAATTCCTACAATGAGCAGTTCTTC
. TRBJ1-4 . TRBV27 CASSPLRVRTNEKLFF TGTGCCAGCAGCCCCCTCCGGGTCAGAACTAATGAAAAACTGTTTTTT
. TRBJ2-2 . TRBV18 CASSPLRPTGELFF TGTGCCAGCTCACCACTTCGCCCGACCGGGGAGCTGTTTTTT
. TRBJ2-5 . TRBV7-2 CASTTQYF TGTGCCAGCACGACCCAGTACTTC
. TRBJ2-6 . TRBV5-4 CASSFESSGANVLTF TGTGCCAGCAGCTTTGAAAGCTCTGGGGCCAACGTCCTGACTTTC
. TRBJ2-5 TRBD1 TRBV4-1 CASSLGTGLETQYF TGCGCCAGCAGCCTCGGGACAGGTTTGGAGACCCAGTACTTC
. TRBJ2-1 . TRBV7-2 CASSLIGWASLYNEQFF TGTGCCAGCAGCTTAATAGGGTGGGCGAGCCTATACAATGAGCAGTTCTTC
. TRBJ2-7 TRBD2 TRBV9 CASSAGSGREYEQYF TGTGCCAGCAGCGCGGGAAGCGGGAGAGAATACGAGCAGTACTTC
. TRBJ2-1 . TRBV6-1 CASRDGAAGYNEQFF TGTGCCAGCAGAGATGGGGCGGCAGGATACAATGAGCAGTTCTTC
. TRBJ2-1 . TRBV7-9 CASSLLRSSYNEQFF TGTGCCAGCAGCTTACTCCGTTCCTCCTACAATGAGCAGTTCTTC
. TRBJ1-5 . TRBV5-8 CASSSATTSNQPQHF TGTGCCAGCAGCTCTGCGACGACAAGCAATCAGCCCCAGCATTTT
. TRBJ1-6 . TRBV6-6 CASSPQVGVNSPLHF TGTGCCAGCAGTCCCCAGGTAGGGGTGAATTCACCCCTCCACTTT
once TRBJ1-2 . TRBV5-1 CASSLGQVRGVDGYTF TGCGCCAGCAGCTTGGGGCAGGTCAGGGGAGTCGATGGCTACACCTTC
. TRBJ2-1 . TRBV5-1 CASSLVPGLGNEQFF TGCGCCAGCAGCTTGGTTCCAGGGCTGGGCAATGAGCAGTTCTTC
once TRBJ2-4 . TRBV19 CASSATGKEYF TGTGCCAGTAGTGCAACAGGGAAGGAGTACTTC
. TRBJ2-7 TRBD2 TRBV14 CASSPERGNYEQYF TGTGCCAGCAGCCCTGAGCGGGGCAACTACGAGCAGTACTTC
. TRBJ2-1 . TRBV5-1 CASSLSLQSSYNEQFF TGCGCCAGCAGCCTGAGCCTACAGAGCTCCTACAATGAGCAGTTCTTC
few TRBJ1-1 . TRBV9 CASSVGGGTVTEAFF TGTGCCAGCAGCGTAGGTGGGGGGACGGTCACTGAAGCTTTCTTT
. TRBJ1-4 . TRBV7-2 CASSLQGPANEKLFF TGTGCCAGCAGCCTACAGGGTCCCGCTAATGAAAAACTGTTTTTT
. TRBJ1-3 . TRBV28 CASSSPRGAGNTIYF TGTGCCAGCAGTTCCCCAAGGGGAGCCGGAAACACCATATATTTT